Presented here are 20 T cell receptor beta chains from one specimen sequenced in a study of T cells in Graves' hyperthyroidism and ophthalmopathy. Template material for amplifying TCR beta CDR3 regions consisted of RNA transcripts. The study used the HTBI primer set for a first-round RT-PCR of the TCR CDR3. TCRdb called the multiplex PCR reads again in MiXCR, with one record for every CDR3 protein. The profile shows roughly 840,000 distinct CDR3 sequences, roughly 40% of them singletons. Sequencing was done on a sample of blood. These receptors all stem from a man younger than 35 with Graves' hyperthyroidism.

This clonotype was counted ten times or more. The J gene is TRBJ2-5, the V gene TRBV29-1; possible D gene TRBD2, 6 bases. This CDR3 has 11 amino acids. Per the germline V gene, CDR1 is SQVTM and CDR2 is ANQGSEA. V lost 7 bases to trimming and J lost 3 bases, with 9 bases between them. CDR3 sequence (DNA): TGCAGCGGCGGGACGGAAGAGACCCAGTACTTC. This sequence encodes CSGGTEETQYF.

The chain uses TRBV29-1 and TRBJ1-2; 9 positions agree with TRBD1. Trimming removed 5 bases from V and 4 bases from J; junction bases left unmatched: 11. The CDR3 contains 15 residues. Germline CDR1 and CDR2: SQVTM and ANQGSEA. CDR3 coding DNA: TGCAGCGTTACCTCCGGGACAGGGCCTAGCTATGGCTACACCTTC. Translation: CSVTSGTGPSYGYTF. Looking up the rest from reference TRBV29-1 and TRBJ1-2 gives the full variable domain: SAVISQKPSRDICQRGTSLTIQCQVDSQVTMMFWYRQQPGQSLTLIATANQGSEATYESGFVIDKFPISRPNLTFSTLTVSNMSPEDSSIYLCSVTSGTGPSYGYTFGSGTRLTVV.

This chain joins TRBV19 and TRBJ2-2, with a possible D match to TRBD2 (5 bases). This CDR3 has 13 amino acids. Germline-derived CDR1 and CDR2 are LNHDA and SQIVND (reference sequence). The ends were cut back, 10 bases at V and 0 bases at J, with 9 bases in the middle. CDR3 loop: CATSPANTGELFF. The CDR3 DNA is TGTGCCACTAGCCCCGCGAACACCGGGGAGCTGTTTTTT.

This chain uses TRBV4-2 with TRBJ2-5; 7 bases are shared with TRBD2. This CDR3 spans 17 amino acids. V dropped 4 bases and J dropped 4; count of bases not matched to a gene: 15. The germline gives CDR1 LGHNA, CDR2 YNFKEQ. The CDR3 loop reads CASSPSGGNMRVETQYF. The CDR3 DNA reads TGTGCCAGCAGCCCGTCGGGAGGCAACATGAGGGTAGAGACCCAGTACTTC.

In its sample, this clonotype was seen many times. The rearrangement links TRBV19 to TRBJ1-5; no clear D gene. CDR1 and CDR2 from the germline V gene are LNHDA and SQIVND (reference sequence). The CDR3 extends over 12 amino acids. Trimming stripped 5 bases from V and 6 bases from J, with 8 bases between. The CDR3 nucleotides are TGTGCCAGTAGTCGGGGAGCTCAGCCCCAGCATTTT. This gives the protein CASSRGAQPQHF. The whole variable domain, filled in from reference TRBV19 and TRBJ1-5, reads DGGITQSPKYLFRKEGQNVTLSCEQNLNHDAMYWYRQDPGQGLRLIYYSQIVNDFQKGDIAEGYSVSREKKESFPLTVTSAQKNPTAFYLCASSRGAQPQHFGDGTRLSIL.

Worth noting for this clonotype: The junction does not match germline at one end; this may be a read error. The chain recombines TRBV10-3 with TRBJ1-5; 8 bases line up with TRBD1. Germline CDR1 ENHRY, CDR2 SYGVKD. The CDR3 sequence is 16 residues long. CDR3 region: CASSLADRVVNQPQHF. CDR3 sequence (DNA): TGTGCCAGCAGTTTAGCGGACAGGGTCGTCAATCAGCCCCAGCATTTT.

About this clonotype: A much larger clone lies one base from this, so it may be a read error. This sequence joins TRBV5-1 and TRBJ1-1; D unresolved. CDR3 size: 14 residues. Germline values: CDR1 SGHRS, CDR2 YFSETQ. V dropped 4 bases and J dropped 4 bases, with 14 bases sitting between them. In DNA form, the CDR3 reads TGCGCCAGCAGCGACGCTTGGGAGGTCACTGAAGCTTTCTTT. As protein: CASSDAWEVTEAFF.

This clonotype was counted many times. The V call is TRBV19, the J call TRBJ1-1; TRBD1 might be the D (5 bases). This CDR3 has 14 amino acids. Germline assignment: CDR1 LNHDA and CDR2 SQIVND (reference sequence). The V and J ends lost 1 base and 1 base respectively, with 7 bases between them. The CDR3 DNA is TGTGCCAGTAGTATAGGGGACCGGAACACTGAAGCTTTCTTT. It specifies CASSIGDRNTEAFF.

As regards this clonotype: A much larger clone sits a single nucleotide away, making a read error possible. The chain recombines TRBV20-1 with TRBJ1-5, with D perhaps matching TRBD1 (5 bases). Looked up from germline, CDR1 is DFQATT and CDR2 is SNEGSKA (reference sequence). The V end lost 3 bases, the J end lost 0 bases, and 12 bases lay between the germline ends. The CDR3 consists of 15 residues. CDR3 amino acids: CSASRAGNSNQPQHF. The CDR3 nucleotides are TGCAGTGCTAGTCGGGCAGGGAATAGCAATCAGCCCCAGCATTTT.

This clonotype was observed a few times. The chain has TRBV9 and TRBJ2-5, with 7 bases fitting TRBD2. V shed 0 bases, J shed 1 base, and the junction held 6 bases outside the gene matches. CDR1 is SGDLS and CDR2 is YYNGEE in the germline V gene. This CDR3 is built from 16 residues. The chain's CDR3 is CASSVDPTGGQETQYF. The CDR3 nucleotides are TGTGCCAGCAGCGTAGACCCTACGGGGGGCCAAGAGACCCAGTACTTC.

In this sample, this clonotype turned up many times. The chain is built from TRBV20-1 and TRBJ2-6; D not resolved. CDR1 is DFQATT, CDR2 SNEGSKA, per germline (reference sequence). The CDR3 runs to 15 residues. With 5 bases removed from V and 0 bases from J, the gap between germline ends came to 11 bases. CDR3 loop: CSASQSYSGANVLTF. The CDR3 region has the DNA TGCAGTGCTTCTCAGTCGTACTCTGGGGCCAACGTCCTGACTTTC.

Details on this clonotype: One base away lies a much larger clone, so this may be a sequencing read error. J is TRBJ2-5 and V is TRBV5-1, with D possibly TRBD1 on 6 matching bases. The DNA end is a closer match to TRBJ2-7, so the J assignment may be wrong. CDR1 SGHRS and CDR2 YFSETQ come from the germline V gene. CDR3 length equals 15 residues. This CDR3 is CASGLVGRGNDEQYF. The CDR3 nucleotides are TGCGCCAGCGGCTTGGTCGGCAGGGGTAATGACGAGCAGTACTTC.

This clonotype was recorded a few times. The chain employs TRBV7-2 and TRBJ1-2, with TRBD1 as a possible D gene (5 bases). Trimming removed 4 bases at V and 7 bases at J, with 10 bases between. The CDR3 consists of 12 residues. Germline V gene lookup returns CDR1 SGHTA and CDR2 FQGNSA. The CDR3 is CASSSQESGYTF. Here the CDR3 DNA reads TGTGCCAGCAGCTCACAGGAATCTGGCTACACCTTC.

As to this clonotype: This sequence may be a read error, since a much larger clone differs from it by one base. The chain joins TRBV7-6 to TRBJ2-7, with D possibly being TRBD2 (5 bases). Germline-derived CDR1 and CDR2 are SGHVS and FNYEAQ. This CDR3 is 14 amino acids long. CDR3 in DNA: TGTGCCAGCAGCTTAACGGGGTGGCGGAACGAGCGGTACTTC. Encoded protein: CASSLTGWRNERYF. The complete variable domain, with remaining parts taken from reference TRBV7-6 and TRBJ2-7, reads GAGVSQSPRYKVTKRGQDVALRCDPISGHVSLYWYRQALGQGPEFLTYFNYEAQQDKSGLPNDRFSAERPEGSISTLTIQRTEQRDSAMYRCASSLTGWRNERYFGPGTRLTVT.

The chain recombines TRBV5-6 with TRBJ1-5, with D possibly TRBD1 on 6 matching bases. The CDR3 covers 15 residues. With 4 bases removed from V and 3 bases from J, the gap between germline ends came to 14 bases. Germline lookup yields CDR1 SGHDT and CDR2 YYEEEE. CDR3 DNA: TGTGCCAGCAGCGAAGGGGGTAGGAACAATCAGCCCCAGCATTTT. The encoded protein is CASSEGGRNNQPQHF.

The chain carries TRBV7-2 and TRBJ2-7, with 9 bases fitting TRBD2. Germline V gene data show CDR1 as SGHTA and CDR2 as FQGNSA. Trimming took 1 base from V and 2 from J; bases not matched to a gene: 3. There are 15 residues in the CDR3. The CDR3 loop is CASSLVREGPYEQYF. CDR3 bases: TGTGCCAGCAGCTTAGTGCGGGAGGGCCCCTACGAGCAGTACTTC.

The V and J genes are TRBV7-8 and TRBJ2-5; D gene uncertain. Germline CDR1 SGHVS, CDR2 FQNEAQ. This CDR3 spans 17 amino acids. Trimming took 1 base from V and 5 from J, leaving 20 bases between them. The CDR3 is CASSLVWADLTRETQYF. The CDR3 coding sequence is TGTGCCAGCAGCTTAGTTTGGGCGGATCTTACCCGGGAGACCCAGTACTTC.

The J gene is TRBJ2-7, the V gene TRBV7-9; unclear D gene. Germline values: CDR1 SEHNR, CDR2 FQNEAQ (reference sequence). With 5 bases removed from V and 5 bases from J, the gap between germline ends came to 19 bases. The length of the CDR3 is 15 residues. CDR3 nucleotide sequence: TGTGCCAGCAGCAGAACGGTTTACGTGACCCACGAGCAGTACTTC. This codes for CASSRTVYVTHEQYF.

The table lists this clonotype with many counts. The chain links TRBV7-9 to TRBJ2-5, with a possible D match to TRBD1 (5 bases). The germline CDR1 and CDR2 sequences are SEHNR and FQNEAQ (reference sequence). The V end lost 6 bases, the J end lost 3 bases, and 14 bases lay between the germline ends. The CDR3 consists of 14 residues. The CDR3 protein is CASRRAGKEETQYF. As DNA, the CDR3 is TGTGCCAGCAGACGGGCAGGGAAAGAAGAGACCCAGTACTTC.

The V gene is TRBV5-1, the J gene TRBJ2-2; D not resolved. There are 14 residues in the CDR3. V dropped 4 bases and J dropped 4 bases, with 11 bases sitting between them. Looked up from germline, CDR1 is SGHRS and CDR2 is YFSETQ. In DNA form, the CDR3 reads TGCGCCAGCAGCCCAGCTGACTTCACCGGGGAGCTGTTTTTT. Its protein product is CASSPADFTGELFF.